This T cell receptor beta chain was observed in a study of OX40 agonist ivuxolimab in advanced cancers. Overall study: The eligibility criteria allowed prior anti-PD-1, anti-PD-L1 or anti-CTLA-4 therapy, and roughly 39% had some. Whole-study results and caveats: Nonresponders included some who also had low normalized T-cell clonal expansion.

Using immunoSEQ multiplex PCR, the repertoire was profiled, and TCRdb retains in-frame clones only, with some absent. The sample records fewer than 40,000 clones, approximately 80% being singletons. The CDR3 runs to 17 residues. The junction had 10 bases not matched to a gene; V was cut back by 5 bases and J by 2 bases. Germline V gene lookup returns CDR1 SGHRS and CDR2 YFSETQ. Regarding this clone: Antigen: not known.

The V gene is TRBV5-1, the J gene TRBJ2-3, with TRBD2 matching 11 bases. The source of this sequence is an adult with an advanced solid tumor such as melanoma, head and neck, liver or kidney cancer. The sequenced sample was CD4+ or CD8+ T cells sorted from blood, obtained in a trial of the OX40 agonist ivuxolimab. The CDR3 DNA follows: TGCGCCAGCAGACTGGGGAGACTAGCGGGGAACACAGATACGCAGTATTTT. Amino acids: CASRLGRLAGNTDTQYF.